The next 25 T cell receptor beta chains were all read from a single sample in a study of blood T cell repertoires in COVID-19. Profiled with immunoSEQ multiplex PCR; TCRdb holds only in-frame clones, not every one. The sample lists about 180,000 clones, less than 90% occurring once. The sample consisted of peripheral blood. These receptors all stem from a man aged 65 to 85 with active or convalescent COVID-19.

CDR3 protein: CASSLVYGQPQHF. The CDR3 nucleotides read TGTGCCAGCAGCTTAGTATACGGTCAGCCCCAGCATTTT. The rearrangement joins TRBV11-2 to TRBJ1-5; D not resolved. The V end was cut by 1 base, the J end by 6 bases, with 7 bases between. The CDR3 has 13 residues. Germline CDR1 and CDR2: SGHAT and FQNNGV.

V gene TRBV9 combines with J gene TRBJ2-2, with TRBD2 identical over 11 bases. CDR3 length equals 17 residues. Germline CDR1 is SGDLS and CDR2 is YYNGEE. The V segment lost 1 base and the J segment 2 bases; nucleotides outside the gene matches: 4. CDR3 DNA sequence: TGTGCCAGCAGCGTATCCGGGACTAGCGGAAACACCGGGGAGCTGTTTTTT. It specifies CASSVSGTSGNTGELFF. Looking up the rest from reference TRBV9 and TRBJ2-2 gives the full variable domain: DSGVTQTPKHLITATGQRVTLRCSPRSGDLSVYWYQQSLDQGLQFLIQYYNGEERAKGNILERFSAQQFPDLHSELNLSSLELGDSALYFCASSVSGTSGNTGELFFGEGSRLTVL.

V usage is TRBV18 and J usage is TRBJ1-1; no clear D. The CDR3 totals 13 residues. The germline V and J ends were trimmed by 6 bases and 1 base, with 9 bases remaining between them. Germline V gives CDR1 KGHSH, CDR2 LQKENI. The CDR3 DNA is TGTGCCAGCTCCCCCCGACAGAACACTGAAGCTTTCTTT. Encoded protein: CASSPRQNTEAFF.

The chain recombines TRBV12-3 or TRBV12-4 with TRBJ1-1; D remains ambiguous. The CDR3 length is 13 residues. Trimming took off 5 bases at V and 8 bases at J, with 15 bases between the two ends. CDR3 nucleotides: TGTGCCAGCAGTCTGTGGCAGGAGGTCGAAGCTTTCTTT. Encoded protein: CASSLWQEVEAFF.

CDR3 region: CASSETGEQFF. The CDR3 nucleotides are TGCGCCAGCAGTGAGACGGGTGAGCAGTTCTTC. The genes are TRBV10-1 and TRBJ2-1; no clear D. Per the germline V gene, CDR1 is WNHNN and CDR2 is SYGVQD (reference sequence). V dropped 2 bases and J dropped 9 bases, with 5 bases sitting between them. This CDR3 spans 11 amino acids.

The count of this clone is one. This chain connects TRBV24-1 to TRBJ2-3; 10 bases align to TRBD2. Germline CDR1 is KGHDR and CDR2 is SFDVKD. After removal of 7 bases from V and 5 bases from J, the junction contained 5 bases not matched to a gene. This CDR3 comprises 14 residues. CDR3 loop: CATSLAGGGDTQYF. The CDR3 coding sequence is TGTGCCACCAGCTTAGCGGGAGGAGGAGATACGCAGTATTTT.

Here the CDR3 reads CASSPLSGDLGNTIYF. In nucleotides, the CDR3 is TGTGCCAGCTCACCACTGTCAGGCGATCTAGGAAACACCATATATTTT. The chain employs TRBV18 and TRBJ1-3; D not resolved. V gave up 1 base and J gave up 4 bases, with 14 bases separating them. This CDR3 is 16 amino acids long. CDR1 and CDR2 from the germline V gene are KGHSH and LQKENI.

This sequence joins TRBV29-1 and TRBJ1-4, with 11 bases fitting TRBD1. The V gene's germline CDR1 is SQVTM and CDR2 ANQGSEA. V dropped 8 bases and J dropped 3; count of bases not matched to a gene: 8. The CDR3 contains 15 residues. The CDR3 nucleotides are TGCAGCATCCGGACAGGGGGCGCGTCTAATGAAAAACTGTTTTTT. This sequence encodes CSIRTGGASNEKLFF.

This chain connects TRBV9 to TRBJ2-3, with 7 bases aligning to TRBD2. The V segment lost 4 bases and the J segment 3 bases; nucleotides outside the gene matches: 8. The CDR3 extends over 15 amino acids. CDR1 and CDR2 (germline): SGDLS, YYNGEE. The CDR3 DNA reads as TGTGCCAGCAGCAGAAGAGCGGGACGAACAGATACGCAGTATTTT. This gives the protein CASSRRAGRTDTQYF. The full variable domain, in which reference TRBV9 and TRBJ2-3 provide the parts outside the CDR3, is DSGVTQTPKHLITATGQRVTLRCSPRSGDLSVYWYQQSLDQGLQFLIQYYNGEERAKGNILERFSAQQFPDLHSELNLSSLELGDSALYFCASSRRAGRTDTQYFGPGTRLTVL.

The J gene is TRBJ2-3, the V gene TRBV7-2, with a possible D match to TRBD2 (6 bases). CDR3 length equals 15 residues. Per the germline V gene, CDR1 is SGHTA and CDR2 is FQGNSA. Trimming left V 4 bases short and J 4 bases short, with 15 bases between. The CDR3 sequence: CASSSFLTSSDTQYF. DNA for the CDR3: TGTGCCAGCAGCTCCTTCTTGACTAGTTCAGATACGCAGTATTTT.

This clone was seen more than once but under ten times. In DNA, the CDR3 is TGTGCCAGCCGGCGGCCAAATCAGCCCCAGCATTTT. This gives the protein CASRRPNQPQHF. V and J are TRBV6-5 and TRBJ1-5; no reliable D call. CDR3 length: 12 residues. Per the germline V gene, CDR1 is MNHEY and CDR2 is SVGAGI. With 8 bases removed from V and 4 bases from J, the gap between germline ends came to 9 bases.

This clone came up once. The chain links TRBV30 to TRBJ2-3, with 7 bases that match TRBD2. J gave up 1 base and V 2 bases, and 3 bases lay outside the gene matches. Germline-derived CDR1 and CDR2 are GTSNPN and SVGIG (reference sequence). This CDR3 contains 14 residues. The CDR3 region has the DNA TGTGCCTGGAGTTGGGGGGGTGGCACAGATACGCAGTATTTT. Protein sequence: CAWSWGGGTDTQYF.

A few counts support this clone. The CDR3 nucleotides are TGTGCCAGTCTAGCCCTAGCCTACAATGAGCAGTTCTTC. Amino acid sequence: CASLALAYNEQFF. The chain carries TRBV27 and TRBJ2-1; maybe TRBD2 (5 bases). Deletions cut 9 bases from V and 2 bases from J, with 11 bases between. The germline CDR1 and CDR2 sequences are MNHEY and SMNVEV (reference sequence). CDR3 size: 13 residues.

The gene calls are TRBV19 and TRBJ2-2; possible D gene TRBD2, 6 bases. V was trimmed by 10 bases and J by 0 bases, leaving 15 bases between them. Germline CDR1 and CDR2: LNHDA and SQIVND (reference sequence). The CDR3 is made up of 15 amino acids. CDR3 in DNA: TGTGCCACCAACCCTGGGACTTCGAACACCGGGGAGCTGTTTTTT. Its translation: CATNPGTSNTGELFF.

The CDR3 spells CASSAHGGPNEKLFF. CDR3 nucleotides: TGCGCCAGCAGCGCCCACGGGGGTCCTAATGAAAAACTGTTTTTT. The chain recombines TRBV4-1 with TRBJ1-4, with D perhaps TRBD1 (5 bases). Looked up from germline, CDR1 is MGHRA and CDR2 is YSYEKL. Trimming cost V 5 bases and J 3 bases, with 13 bases left between them. The CDR3 length is 15 residues.

The chain employs TRBV15 and TRBJ1-6; unclear D gene. Looked up from germline, CDR1 is LNHNV and CDR2 is YYDKDF (reference sequence). V was shortened by 5 bases and J by 8 bases, with 13 bases between the two germline ends. The CDR3 runs 14 residues. The CDR3 protein is CATSPTDRDSPLHF. The CDR3 coding sequence is TGTGCCACCAGCCCGACGGATCGGGATTCACCCCTCCACTTT.

The chain recombines TRBV27 with TRBJ2-1; 12 bases are shared with TRBD1. There are 15 residues in the CDR3. Per germline, CDR1 MNHEY and CDR2 SMNVEV (reference sequence). Unmatched junction bases numbered 2, after V lost 4 bases and J lost 4 bases. The CDR3 here is CASSWGQGAYNEQFF. CDR3 coding DNA: TGTGCCAGCAGTTGGGGACAGGGGGCATACAATGAGCAGTTCTTC.

This chain connects TRBV24-1 to TRBJ2-1; D perhaps matches TRBD2 (6 bases). This CDR3 is built from 14 residues. Trimming took 5 bases from V and 4 from J, leaving 11 bases between them. Germline assignment: CDR1 KGHDR and CDR2 SFDVKD. CDR3 loop: CATSGGRPYNEQFF. The CDR3 DNA reads TGTGCCACCAGTGGAGGGAGGCCATACAATGAGCAGTTCTTC.

V and J are TRBV18 and TRBJ1-1; D is ambiguous. Between the trimmed V and J ends, which lost 2 bases and 0 bases, there was a span of 4 bases. CDR3 size: 13 residues. The V gene's germline CDR1 is KGHSH and CDR2 LQKENI. For the CDR3, the DNA is TGTGCCAGCTCACCAGGGCTGAACACTGAAGCTTTCTTT. Translated, it gives CASSPGLNTEAFF.

This sequence joins TRBV9 and TRBJ1-4; the D gene is possibly TRBD1 (6 bases). The CDR3 has 15 residues. The germline V and J ends were trimmed by 6 bases and 2 bases, with 14 bases remaining between them. Germline V CDR1 and CDR2: SGDLS, YYNGEE. The CDR3 sequence is CASTPRGMTNEKLFF. The CDR3 region has the DNA TGTGCCAGCACTCCCAGGGGTATGACTAATGAAAAACTGTTTTTT.

The chain couples TRBV6-6 to TRBJ2-7; 8 positions agree with TRBD1. Germline lookup yields CDR1 MNHNY and CDR2 SVGAGI (reference sequence). The CDR3 has 13 amino acids. The CDR3 DNA reads TGTGCGGTAACAGGGGGAAGCTCCTACGAGCAGTACTTC. This gives the protein CAVTGGSSYEQYF.

This chain joins TRBV18 and TRBJ1-1; the D is unclear. CDR1 is KGHSH, CDR2 LQKENI, per germline. The CDR3 loop spans 14 amino acids. The V end was cut by 3 bases, the J end by 1 base, with 9 bases between. CDR3 loop: CASSPMAPNTEAFF. DNA of the CDR3: TGTGCCAGCTCACCGATGGCTCCGAACACTGAAGCTTTCTTT.

The chain joins TRBV2 to TRBJ1-4; weak D call: TRBD1 (6 bases). The V gene lost 7 bases and the J gene lost 10 bases, with 16 bases spanning the gap. CDR1 is SNHLY, CDR2 FYNNEI, per germline. This CDR3 region has 13 residues. The CDR3 spells CASTGRGAGKLFF. CDR3 in DNA: TGTGCCAGCACCGGGAGGGGGGCTGGAAAACTGTTTTTT.

The CDR3 region is CASSYPRDREKISTNEKLFF. CDR3 nucleotides: TGTGCCAGCAGCTACCCGCGGGACAGGGAAAAAATTTCAACTAATGAAAAACTGTTTTTT. V and J are TRBV7-4 and TRBJ1-4; 9 bases agree with TRBD1. This CDR3 comprises 20 residues. J was trimmed by 0 bases and V by 4 bases; bases with no gene match: 15. CDR1 is SGHVT and CDR2 is SQSDAQ in the germline V gene.

The rearrangement links TRBV29-1 to TRBJ2-7; TRBD1 matches 8 bases. The CDR3 consists of 18 residues. The junction had 18 bases not matched to a gene; V was cut back by 4 bases and J by 1 base. CDR1 is SQVTM and CDR2 is ANQGSEA in the germline V gene. The CDR3: CSVAALGGTGGGSYEQYF. The CDR3 DNA sequence: TGCAGCGTTGCGGCTCTGGGCGGGACAGGAGGGGGGTCCTACGAGCAGTACTTC.